The present T cell receptor beta chain was sequenced within a study of shared clonotypes between healthy human individuals. Study details: Donor ages ranged 18 to 49 years: two women, a few men. CD8 memory received one plate per donor, CD8 naive two, CD4 memory three and CD4 naive three.

A word on this clone: Its antigen is as yet unknown.

The repertoire was sequenced with immunoSEQ multiplex PCR; TCRdb's copy has only in-frame clones and lacks some. The table records 1,100,000 or so clones, around 78% of them present only once. CDR1 is SGHNT and CDR2 is YYREEE in the germline V gene (reference sequence). V lost 2 bases to trimming and J lost 3 bases, with 15 bases between them. The CDR3 consists of 16 residues. CD4+ cell separation produced CD45RA+ naive and CD45RA-negative memory subsets. Whole-study findings and limits: The sharing of about 5% of naive CD4 clonotypes was seen across a handful of donors.

The source of this sequence is a young man in good health. Some clones in this sample may be carry-over from other donors' samples. This chain joins TRBV5-4 and TRBJ2-4; D may match TRBD1 or TRBD2 (5 bases each). Material: memory CD4+ T cells from PBMCs. Documented subset: CD45RA-negative fraction. Written as DNA, the CDR3 is TGTGCCAGCAGCTTAGGTTATGGGGGTGTCAAAAACATTCAGTACTTC. Translation: CASSLGYGGVKNIQYF.